These T cell receptor beta chains were read from a single sample in a study of blood T cell repertoires in COVID-19. Clones were sequenced by immunoSEQ multiplex PCR, and TCRdb holds only the in-frame ones, with some missing. Of under 300,000 clones in the sample, about nine tenths are singletons; the top ten hold approximately 7.5%. The material sequenced was peripheral blood. The source of these receptors is a man aged 60 to 75 who had recovered from COVID-19. The CDR3 runs from the conserved cysteine through the conserved F or W. The order of the fields is V gene, D gene, clone size, J gene, CDR3 DNA, CDR3 protein. A D gene is named only where the DNA matches it firmly. Part of the rows lack a size; the others show once, few, many or a class for expanded clones.

v_gene: TRBV5-1
d_gene: TRBD2
abundance: .
j_gene: TRBJ2-5
CDR3nt: TGCGCCAGCAGCTTGGCTACCCGGGCGGGGGGACAAGAGACCCAGTACTTC
CDR3aa: CASSLATRAGGQETQYF

v_gene: TRBV28
d_gene: .
abundance: .
j_gene: TRBJ1-1
CDR3nt: TGTGCCAGCAGTGCCGGCGGGACGGTGAACACTGAAGCTTTCTTT
CDR3aa: CASSAGGTVNTEAFF

v_gene: TRBV5-1
d_gene: .
abundance: .
j_gene: TRBJ2-1
CDR3nt: TGCGCCAGCAGTCCCCACAGGGACAATGAGCAGTTCTTC
CDR3aa: CASSPHRDNEQFF

v_gene: TRBV30
d_gene: TRBD1
abundance: .
j_gene: TRBJ2-3
CDR3nt: TGTGCCTGGGCAACAGGGGTTAGGACAGATACGCAGTATTTT
CDR3aa: CAWATGVRTDTQYF

v_gene: TRBV6-1
d_gene: TRBD1
abundance: .
j_gene: TRBJ2-3
CDR3nt: TGTGCCAGCAGTGAAATCGGGACAGGGGTAGATACGCAGTATTTT
CDR3aa: CASSEIGTGVDTQYF

v_gene: TRBV6-1
d_gene: TRBD2
abundance: .
j_gene: TRBJ2-1
CDR3nt: TGTGCCAGCAGTGAGGGACTACTCAATGAGCAGTTCTTC
CDR3aa: CASSEGLLNEQFF

v_gene: TRBV4-1
d_gene: TRBD1
abundance: few
j_gene: TRBJ1-5
CDR3nt: TGCGCCAGCAGCCAGTTAACAGGGGGCCATCGTCAGCCCCAGCATTTT
CDR3aa: CASSQLTGGHRQPQHF

v_gene: TRBV5-6
d_gene: .
abundance: .
j_gene: TRBJ2-1
CDR3nt: TGTGCCTCCCGGCGGGTGCCCTACAATGAGCAGTTCTTC
CDR3aa: CASRRVPYNEQFF

v_gene: TRBV10-3
d_gene: TRBD2
abundance: .
j_gene: TRBJ2-3
CDR3nt: TGTGCCATCAGTACTAGCGGGGGGGAGAAGGCGCAGTATTTT
CDR3aa: CAISTSGGEKAQYF

v_gene: TRBV5-1
d_gene: .
abundance: .
j_gene: TRBJ2-5
CDR3nt: TGCGCCAGCAGCGTTAGCGGCGGAGAGACCCAGTACTTC
CDR3aa: CASSVSGGETQYF

v_gene: TRBV19
d_gene: TRBD1
abundance: .
j_gene: TRBJ2-2
CDR3nt: TGTGCCAGTAGTACCCTCCCGGGACAGGGAAGCGGGGAGCTGTTTTTT
CDR3aa: CASSTLPGQGSGELFF

v_gene: TRBV9
d_gene: .
abundance: .
j_gene: TRBJ2-2
CDR3nt: TGTGCCAGCAGCGTATCGTGGGGAGGCACCGGGGAGCTGTTTTTT
CDR3aa: CASSVSWGGTGELFF

v_gene: TRBV18
d_gene: TRBD2
abundance: .
j_gene: TRBJ2-5
CDR3nt: TGTGCCAGCTCACCACCGGGACTATACCAAGAGACCCAGTACTTC
CDR3aa: CASSPPGLYQETQYF

v_gene: TRBV6-4
d_gene: TRBD1
abundance: .
j_gene: TRBJ2-7
CDR3nt: TGTGCCAGCAGTGCCCTAGACAGGGAAATAGGCTACGAGCAGTACTTC
CDR3aa: CASSALDREIGYEQYF

v_gene: TRBV24-1
d_gene: .
abundance: .
j_gene: TRBJ2-4
CDR3nt: TGTGCCACCAGTGCTGGGGGCAGCTTAGCCAAAAACATTCAGTACTTC
CDR3aa: CATSAGGSLAKNIQYF

v_gene: TRBV6-1
d_gene: .
abundance: .
j_gene: TRBJ1-2
CDR3nt: TGTGCCAGCAGTGAAGCGTCGGTACCTTATGGCTACACCTTC
CDR3aa: CASSEASVPYGYTF

v_gene: TRBV11-3
d_gene: .
abundance: .
j_gene: TRBJ1-1
CDR3nt: TGTGCCAGCAGCCTCGGACAGAACACTGAAGCTTTCTTT
CDR3aa: CASSLGQNTEAFF